The 31 T cell receptor beta chains given below trace back to one sample, sequenced in a study of cytomegalovirus exposure and HLA in healthy donors. PCR involved 60 Vbeta and 13 Jbeta primers. Assay used: immunoSEQ multiplex PCR; TCRdb lists only in-frame clones, some missing. The sample consists of around 100,000 clones, 79% of them appearing once. Specimen: PBMCs. Every receptor here comes from a woman aged 40-49 years in good health and CMV-seronegative.

V usage is TRBV21-1 and J usage is TRBJ2-5; TRBD1, the table's D call, was not compared with the DNA. TRBV21-1 is deemed a pseudogene. The CDR3 is 14 amino acids. The CDR3 is CASRDRGTQETQYF. In nucleotides, the CDR3 is TGTGCCAGCAGGGACAGGGGGACCCAAGAGACCCAGTACTTC.

The rearrangement uses TRBV7-8 and TRBJ1-4, with TRBD1 as a possible D gene (5 bases). Trimming shortened V by 0 bases and J by 3 bases, and 8 bases separated the two germline ends. The length of the CDR3 is 15 residues. CDR1 is SGHVS and CDR2 is FQNEAQ in the germline V gene. DNA of the CDR3: TGTGCCAGCAGCTTAGCGGGGGGGGCTAATGAAAAACTGTTTTTT. Residues: CASSLAGGANEKLFF.

The J gene is TRBJ1-5, the V gene TRBV5-1; 7 bases map to TRBD1. This CDR3 contains 15 residues. Germline V lookup: CDR1 SGHRS, CDR2 YFSETQ. J was trimmed by 3 bases and V by 4 bases; bases with no gene match: 7. CDR3 region: CASSREGADNQPQHF. In DNA form, the CDR3 reads TGCGCCAGCAGCCGCGAGGGGGCAGACAATCAGCCCCAGCATTTT.

The gene calls are TRBV10-2 and TRBJ2-7; 7 positions match TRBD2. The CDR3 loop spans 15 amino acids. J lost 4 bases, V lost 3 bases, and 9 bases had no gene match. CDR1 and CDR2 from the germline V gene are WSHSY and SAAADI. The CDR3 bases are TGCGCCAGCAGTGAAACAGCGGGACTGGATTACGAGCAGTACTTC. Translation: CASSETAGLDYEQYF.

The rearrangement uses TRBV5-6 and TRBJ2-7, with D uncertain. Trimming left V 2 bases short and J 3 bases short, with 3 bases between. Germline values: CDR1 SGHDT, CDR2 YYEEEE. This CDR3 region has 11 residues. In DNA, the CDR3 is TGTGCCAGCAGCTTCCGCTACGAGCAGTACTTC. As protein: CASSFRYEQYF. Variable domain in full (rest from reference TRBV5-6 and TRBJ2-7): DAGVTQSPTHLIKTRGQQVTLRCSPKSGHDTVSWYQQALGQGPQFIFQYYEEEERQRGNFPDRFSGHQFPNYSSELNVNALLLGDSALYLCASSFRYEQYFGPGTRLTVT.

The chain uses TRBV30 and TRBJ2-1; TRBD2 agrees at 9 bases. This CDR3 comprises 15 residues. V lost 1 base and J lost 6; bases outside the gene matches: 7. Germline-derived CDR1 and CDR2 are GTSNPN and SVGIG (reference sequence). The CDR3, as DNA: TGTGCCTGGAGTGCACATAGCGGGAGCGCCAATGAGCAGTTCTTC. It translates to CAWSAHSGSANEQFF.

This chain joins TRBV2 and TRBJ2-3, with D unclear. V was cut by 7 bases and J by 5 bases, with 16 bases left in between. Germline-derived CDR1 and CDR2 are SNHLY and FYNNEI. CDR3 length: 14 amino acids. CDR3 region: CASKVPGRLDTQYF. CDR3 sequence (DNA): TGTGCCAGCAAGGTGCCAGGAAGGCTAGATACGCAGTATTTT.

The chain links TRBV7-6 to TRBJ2-7, with 7 bases lining up with TRBD1. Trimming cost V 5 bases and J 3 bases; bases outside gene matches: 4. CDR1 and CDR2 (germline): SGHVS, FNYEAQ. The CDR3 covers 13 residues. The CDR3 DNA reads as TGTGCCAGCAGCCACGCAGGGGGCTACGAGCAGTACTTC. This encodes CASSHAGGYEQYF.

V gene TRBV28 combines with J gene TRBJ1-1; the match to TRBD1 covers 8 bases. CDR1 and CDR2 (germline): MDHEN, SYDVKM. The CDR3 is 16 residues long. The ends lost 1 base at V and 2 bases at J; junction bases unmatched: 6. The CDR3 spells CASSLLQGAINTEAFF. The CDR3 region has the DNA TGTGCCAGCAGTTTATTGCAGGGGGCAATTAACACTGAAGCTTTCTTT.

This clone was observed a few times. The chain carries TRBV28 and TRBJ1-5; 7 bases map to TRBD1. CDR3 length equals 14 residues. V shed 10 bases and J 6 bases; nucleotides not matched to a gene: 12. Germline values: CDR1 MDHEN, CDR2 SYDVKM. The CDR3 bases are TGTGCCACCGAGCCGGGACAGCTTGGTCAGCCCCAGCATTTT. Encoded protein: CATEPGQLGQPQHF.

V is TRBV15 and J is TRBJ2-1, with D perhaps matching TRBD2 (5 bases). The V gene's germline CDR1 is LNHNV and CDR2 YYDKDF (reference sequence). The V end lost 1 base, the J end lost 4 bases, and 11 bases lay between the germline ends. The CDR3 runs to 15 residues. The CDR3 DNA follows: TGTGCCACCAGCAGAGCGAGGGCGGGTTACAATGAGCAGTTCTTC. The encoded protein is CATSRARAGYNEQFF.

The chain recombines TRBV10-3 with TRBJ1-2; possible D gene TRBD1, 6 bases. Trimming removed 4 bases from V and 4 bases from J, with 13 bases in between. From germline, CDR1 is ENHRY and CDR2 SYGVKD. The CDR3 consists of 14 residues. CDR3 in amino acids: CAISVLQGGYGYTF. The CDR3, as DNA: TGTGCCATCAGTGTCTTACAGGGCGGCTATGGCTACACCTTC.

The genes are TRBV5-1 and TRBJ1-1, with D perhaps TRBD1 (6 bases). Between the trimmed V and J ends, which lost 4 bases and 4 bases, there was a span of 17 bases. Germline CDR1 SGHRS, CDR2 YFSETQ. CDR3 length: 15 residues. The CDR3 DNA sequence: TGCGCCAGCAGCCCACAGGGACCCACGGTCACTGAAGCTTTCTTT. It specifies CASSPQGPTVTEAFF.

The chain carries TRBV11-2 and TRBJ2-5, with D tentatively TRBD1 (5 bases). CDR1 and CDR2 from the germline V gene are SGHAT and FQNNGV. V shed 0 bases and J shed 2 bases, with 13 bases lying between them. The CDR3 has 16 residues. The CDR3: CASSLEGAGSQETQYF. CDR3 bases: TGTGCCAGCAGCTTAGAAGGGGCAGGCAGTCAAGAGACCCAGTACTTC. The whole variable domain, filled in from reference TRBV11-2 and TRBJ2-5, reads EAGVAQSPRYKIIEKRQSVAFWCNPISGHATLYWYQQILGQGPKLLIQFQNNGVVDDSQLPKDRFSAERLKGVDSTLKIQPAKLEDSAVYLCASSLEGAGSQETQYFGPGTRLLVL.

The V call is TRBV2, the J call TRBJ1-3; maybe TRBD1 (6 bases). The CDR3 sequence is 16 residues long. The germline V gene encodes CDR1 SNHLY and CDR2 FYNNEI. V was trimmed by 5 bases and J by 0 bases, leaving 14 bases between them. Here the CDR3 reads CASSLQTGSSGNTIYF. The CDR3, as DNA: TGTGCCAGCAGTTTACAGACAGGTTCCTCTGGAAACACCATATATTTT.

The sample holds one count of this clone. The chain combines TRBV19 with TRBJ1-1; no definite D call. This CDR3 region has 12 residues. Trimming removed 6 bases from V and 10 bases from J, with 15 bases in between. CDR1 is LNHDA and CDR2 is SQIVND in the germline V gene (reference sequence). The CDR3 nucleotides read TGTGCCAGTAGGCAGTACCCCCGGAGAGCTTTCTTT. Its translation: CASRQYPRRAFF.

This clone was found once. This chain links TRBV28 with TRBJ1-2; TRBD1 agrees at 9 bases. V was pared by 7 bases and J by 3 bases, with 6 bases of the junction left unmatched. CDR1 is MDHEN and CDR2 is SYDVKM in the germline V gene. This CDR3 is 14 amino acids long. The CDR3 nucleotides are TGTGCCAGCACCCCCGGGGACAGGGACTATGGCTACACCTTC. Its translation is CASTPGDRDYGYTF.

The rearrangement joins TRBV19 to TRBJ1-1; D gene uncertain. Germline CDR1 and CDR2: LNHDA and SQIVND (reference sequence). V lost 3 bases to trimming and J lost 1 base, with 12 bases between them. This CDR3 contains 15 residues. The CDR3 DNA reads as TGTGCCAGTAGTATGAGGTTTGAACCGAACACTGAAGCTTTCTTT. This sequence encodes CASSMRFEPNTEAFF.

The chain links TRBV28 to TRBJ1-6; 10 bases map to TRBD1. The CDR3 is made up of 14 amino acids. J was trimmed by 7 bases and V by 6 bases; bases with no gene match: 3. Per the germline V gene, CDR1 is MDHEN and CDR2 is SYDVKM. CDR3 bases: TGTGCCAGCAGGCCGGGACAGGGGAATTCACCCCTCCACTTT. Translation: CASRPGQGNSPLHF.

This clone was found once. The chain's CDR3 is CASSGPGQPTNEKLFF. The DNA for the CDR3 is TGTGCCAGCAGCGGTCCGGGACAGCCAACTAATGAAAAACTGTTTTTT. The rearrangement links TRBV5-5 to TRBJ1-4, with 7 bases matching TRBD1. The CDR3 covers 16 residues. V shed 4 bases, J shed 0 bases, and the junction held 6 bases outside the gene matches. Germline CDR1 reads SGHKS; CDR2 reads YYEKEE (reference sequence).

The V and J genes are TRBV27 and TRBJ1-1; TRBD1 matches 11 bases. After removal of 2 bases from V and 6 bases from J, the junction contained 8 bases not matched to a gene. Germline loops: CDR1 MNHEY, CDR2 SMNVEV (reference sequence). The CDR3 spans 16 residues. In DNA, the CDR3 is TGTGCCAGCAGTTTAGGCCGGGACAGGGGGAGAGCTGAAGCTTTCTTT. Protein: CASSLGRDRGRAEAFF.

The V gene is TRBV14, the J gene TRBJ1-1; TRBD1 might be the D (5 bases). The CDR3 is 18 residues long. Germline-derived CDR1 and CDR2 are SGHDN and FVKESK. V shed 0 bases and J shed 1 base, with 18 bases lying between them. The CDR3 DNA reads TGTGCCAGCAGCCAAGATACAGGACCCCTGAGTGAGAACACTGAAGCTTTCTTT. This gives the protein CASSQDTGPLSENTEAFF.

V and J are TRBV2 and TRBJ2-7, with D tentatively TRBD1 (6 bases). The length of the CDR3 is 14 residues. Germline V gene sequence: CDR1 SNHLY, CDR2 FYNNEI. V lost 5 bases and J 4 bases, leaving 15 bases between the germline ends. The CDR3 sequence: CASSPNRAWYEQYF. Here the CDR3 DNA reads TGTGCCAGCAGTCCGAACAGGGCTTGGTACGAGCAGTACTTC.

This clone occurred a few times. The CDR3 region has the DNA TGTGCCAGTAGGCCGAGGAGGACAGGGCCTGGCTATGGCTACACCTTC. Encoded protein: CASRPRRTGPGYGYTF. The chain couples TRBV19 to TRBJ1-2; 8 nucleotides align to TRBD1. V gave up 6 bases and J gave up 4 bases; unmatched junction bases: 13. There are 16 residues in the CDR3. From germline, CDR1 is LNHDA and CDR2 SQIVND (reference sequence). The full variable domain, completed using reference TRBV19 and TRBJ1-2, is DGGITQSPKYLFRKEGQNVTLSCEQNLNHDAMYWYRQDPGQGLRLIYYSQIVNDFQKGDIAEGYSVSREKKESFPLTVTSAQKNPTAFYLCASRPRRTGPGYGYTFGSGTRLTVV.

This chain joins TRBV5-1 and TRBJ2-7; 7 bases fit TRBD2. The germline V gene has CDR1 SGHRS and CDR2 YFSETQ. J was trimmed by 2 bases and V by 1 base; bases with no gene match: 3. CDR3 length equals 14 residues. The CDR3 DNA follows: TGCGCCAGCAGCTTGTCGGGAGGCACCTACGAGCAGTACTTC. This codes for CASSLSGGTYEQYF.

This chain links TRBV19 with TRBJ1-2, with a tentative D call TRBD1 (5 bases). The germline gives CDR1 LNHDA, CDR2 SQIVND (reference sequence). The CDR3 runs 14 residues. Trimming removed 6 bases from V and 2 bases from J, with 13 bases in between. The CDR3 DNA reads as TGTGCCAGTAGGGGGTCTACAGGAAACTATGGCTACACCTTC. Translation gives CASRGSTGNYGYTF.

This clone turned up a few times. The chain links TRBV7-6 to TRBJ1-1; D is undetermined. Germline V lookup: CDR1 SGHVS, CDR2 FNYEAQ. The CDR3 is 14 residues long. The V end was cut by 2 bases, the J end by 0 bases, with 7 bases between. The CDR3 sequence: CASSLLHMNTEAFF. The CDR3 DNA reads TGTGCCAGCAGCTTATTACACATGAACACTGAAGCTTTCTTT. The full variable domain, in which reference TRBV7-6 and TRBJ1-1 provide the parts outside the CDR3, is GAGVSQSPRYKVTKRGQDVALRCDPISGHVSLYWYRQALGQGPEFLTYFNYEAQQDKSGLPNDRFSAERPEGSISTLTIQRTEQRDSAMYRCASSLLHMNTEAFFGQGTRLTVV.

This clone has a handful of counts. The J gene is TRBJ2-3, the V gene TRBV4-1; TRBD2 matches 8 bases. V lost 3 bases, J lost 4 bases, and 3 bases stayed unmatched. The length of the CDR3 is 14 residues. Germline CDR1 MGHRA, CDR2 YSYEKL. CDR3 loop: CASSQSGSSDTQYF. CDR3 DNA: TGCGCCAGCAGCCAGAGCGGGAGCTCAGATACGCAGTATTTT.

As concerns this clone: At one end, the junction sequence differs from germline, possibly due to a read error. This sequence joins TRBV7-2 and TRBJ2-7; TRBD2 agrees at 10 bases. This CDR3 is built from 16 residues. Germline CDR1 SGHTA, CDR2 FQGNSA. The CDR3 loop reads CASTLIGAGGPGEQYF. The CDR3 nucleotides read TGTGCCAGCACCTTAATAGGAGCGGGAGGGCCAGGCGAGCAGTACTTC.

V and J are TRBV4-1 and TRBJ1-3; 7 bases map to TRBD1. The germline CDR1 and CDR2 sequences are MGHRA and YSYEKL. This CDR3 has 17 residues. Trimming took 0 bases from V and 3 from J; bases not matched to a gene: 8. CDR3 residues: CASSQDTPDRVGNTIYF. Written as DNA, the CDR3 is TGCGCCAGCAGCCAAGATACCCCCGACAGGGTTGGAAACACCATATATTTT.

This clone has more than one count but fewer than ten. J is TRBJ2-4 and V is TRBV7-9, with D maybe TRBD1 (6 bases). Germline CDR1 SEHNR, CDR2 FQNEAQ (reference sequence). The CDR3 consists of 12 residues. V was clipped by 4 bases and J by 10 bases, with 11 bases between them. CDR3 sequence (DNA): TGTGCCAGCAGCTCCGAACAGGGAATTCAGTACTTC. Protein: CASSSEQGIQYF.